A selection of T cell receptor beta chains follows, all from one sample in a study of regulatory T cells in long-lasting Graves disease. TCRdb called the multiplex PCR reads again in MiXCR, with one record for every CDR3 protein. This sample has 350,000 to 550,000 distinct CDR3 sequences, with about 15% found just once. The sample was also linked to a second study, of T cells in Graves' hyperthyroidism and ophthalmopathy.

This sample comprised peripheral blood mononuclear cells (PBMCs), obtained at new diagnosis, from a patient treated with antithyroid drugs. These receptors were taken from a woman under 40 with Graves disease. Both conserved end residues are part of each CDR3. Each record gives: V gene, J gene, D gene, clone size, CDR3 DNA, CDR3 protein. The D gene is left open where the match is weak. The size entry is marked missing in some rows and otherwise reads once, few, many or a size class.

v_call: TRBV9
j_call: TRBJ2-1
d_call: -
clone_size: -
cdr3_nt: TGTGCCAGCAGCGCCGGGGGAGGGACAGGAGTATACAATGAGCAGTTCTTC
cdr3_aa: CASSAGGGTGVYNEQFF

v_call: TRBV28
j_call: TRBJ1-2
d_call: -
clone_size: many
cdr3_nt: TGTGCCAGCAGTTCCGCCAGGGAGACTAACTATGGCTACACCTTC
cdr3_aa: CASSSARETNYGYTF

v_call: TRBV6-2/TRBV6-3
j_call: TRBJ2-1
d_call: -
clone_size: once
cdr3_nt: TGTGCCAGCAGTGCGGGAAACTACAATGAGCAGTTCTTC
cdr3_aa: CASSAGNYNEQFF

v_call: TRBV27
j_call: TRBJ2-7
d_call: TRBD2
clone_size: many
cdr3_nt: TGTGCCAGCAGTTACTCCCGGACTAGCGAGCAGTACTTC
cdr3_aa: CASSYSRTSEQYF

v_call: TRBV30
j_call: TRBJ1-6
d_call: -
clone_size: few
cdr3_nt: TGTGCCTGGAGTGCTTCGCTTGGACAGTCTAATTCACCCCTCCACTTT
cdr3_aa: CAWSASLGQSNSPLHF

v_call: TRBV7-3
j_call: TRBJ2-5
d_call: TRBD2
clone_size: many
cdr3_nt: TGTGCCAGCAGCCCGAACTCAGCGGGAGTAGAGACCCAGTACTTC
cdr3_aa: CASSPNSAGVETQYF

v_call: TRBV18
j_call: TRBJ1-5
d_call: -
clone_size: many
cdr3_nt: TGTGCCAGCTCACCCACCGGGGGGGCCCAGCATTTT
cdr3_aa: CASSPTGGAQHF

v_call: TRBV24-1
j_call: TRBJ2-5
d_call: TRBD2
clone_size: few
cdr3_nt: TGTGCCACCAGTGATCGAGGACTAGGGCTGGAGACCCAGTACTTC
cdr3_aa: CATSDRGLGLETQYF

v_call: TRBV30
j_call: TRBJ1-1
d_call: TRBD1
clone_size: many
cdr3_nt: TGTGCCTGGAGGACAGGGGGCACTGAAGCTTTCTTT
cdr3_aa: CAWRTGGTEAFF

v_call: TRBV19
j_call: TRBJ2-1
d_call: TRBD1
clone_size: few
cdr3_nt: TGTGCCAGCTCGGGACAGTTCTTCTCCTACAATGAGCAGTTCTTC
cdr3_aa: CASSGQFFSYNEQFF

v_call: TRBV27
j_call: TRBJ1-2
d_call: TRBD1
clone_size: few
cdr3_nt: TGTGCCAGCAGTTTAGGGACAGGGGCCTATGAGGGCTACACCTTC
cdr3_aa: CASSLGTGAYEGYTF

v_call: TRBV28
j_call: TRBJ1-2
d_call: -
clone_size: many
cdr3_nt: TGTGCCACCGTGGACACAGAATATGGCTACACCTTC
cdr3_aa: CATVDTEYGYTF

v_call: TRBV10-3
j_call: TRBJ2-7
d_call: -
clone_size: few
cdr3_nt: TGTGCCATCAGTGAGTCGCCGACAGACTACGAGCAGTACTTC
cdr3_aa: CAISESPTDYEQYF

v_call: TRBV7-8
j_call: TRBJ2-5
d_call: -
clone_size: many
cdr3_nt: TGTGCCAGCAGCTTAGTAGGGGACCCGGGAGAAGAGACCCAGTACTTC
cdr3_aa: CASSLVGDPGEETQYF

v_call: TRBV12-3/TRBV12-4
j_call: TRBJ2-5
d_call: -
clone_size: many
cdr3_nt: TGTGCCAGCAGGAGCAGGGGTGGGGAGACCCAGTACTTC
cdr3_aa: CASRSRGGETQYF

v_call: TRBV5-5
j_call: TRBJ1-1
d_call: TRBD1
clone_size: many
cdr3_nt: TGTGCCAGCAGCTTGGGACAGGGATTTACTGAAGCTTTCTTT
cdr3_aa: CASSLGQGFTEAFF

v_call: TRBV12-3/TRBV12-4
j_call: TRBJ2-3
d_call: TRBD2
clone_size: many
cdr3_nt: TGTGCCAGCACCGGACCCCGGGGGGAGGGACGAGATACGCAGTATTTT
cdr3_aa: CASTGPRGEGRDTQYF

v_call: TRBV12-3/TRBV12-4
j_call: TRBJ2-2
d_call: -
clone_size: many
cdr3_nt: TGTGCCAGCAGCCCGGCGATGGGGGGATCGAACACCGGGGAGCTGTTTTTT
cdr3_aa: CASSPAMGGSNTGELFF

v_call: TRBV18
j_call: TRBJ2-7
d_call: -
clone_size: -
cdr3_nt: TGTGCCAGCTCACCCCGGAATATCAGTTACGAGCAGTACTTC
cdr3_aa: CASSPRNISYEQYF

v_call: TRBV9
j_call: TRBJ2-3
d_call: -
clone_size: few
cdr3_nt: TGTGCCAGCAGCGTAGTGGGAGGCACAGATACGCAGTATTTT
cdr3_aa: CASSVVGGTDTQYF

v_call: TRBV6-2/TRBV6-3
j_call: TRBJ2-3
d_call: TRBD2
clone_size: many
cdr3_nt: TGTGCCAGCAGTTACAGGGGAGGGCCGGCAGATACGCAGTATTTT
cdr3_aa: CASSYRGGPADTQYF

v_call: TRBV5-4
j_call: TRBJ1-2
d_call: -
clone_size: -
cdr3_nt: TGTGCCAGCAGCTTGGGGGCAGACGATACTACCTTTCTCTATGGCTACACCTTC
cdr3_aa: CASSLGADDTTFLYGYTF

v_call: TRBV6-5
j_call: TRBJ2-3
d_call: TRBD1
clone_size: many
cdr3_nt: TGTGCCAGCAGTTACTCAACAGGGGCAGATACGCAGTATTTT
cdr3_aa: CASSYSTGADTQYF

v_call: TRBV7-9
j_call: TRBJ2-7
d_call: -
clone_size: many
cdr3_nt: TGTGCCAGCAGCTTTAACGCTTACTACGAGCAGTACTTC
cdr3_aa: CASSFNAYYEQYF

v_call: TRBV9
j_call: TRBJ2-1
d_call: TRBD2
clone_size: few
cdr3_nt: TGTGCCAGCCGCGGGACTAGCGAATACAATGAGCAGTTCTTC
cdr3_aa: CASRGTSEYNEQFF

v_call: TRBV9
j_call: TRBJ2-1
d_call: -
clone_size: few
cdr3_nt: TGTGCCAGCACCCGAGAAGCGGGTCACAATGAGCAGTTCTTC
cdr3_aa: CASTREAGHNEQFF

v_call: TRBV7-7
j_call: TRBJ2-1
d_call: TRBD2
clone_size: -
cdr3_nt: TGTGCCAGCAGCTTAAGGCCGCCTAGCGGCTCCTACAATGAGCAGTTCTTC
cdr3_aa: CASSLRPPSGSYNEQFF

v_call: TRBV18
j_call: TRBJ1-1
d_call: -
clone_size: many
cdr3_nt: TGTGCCAGCTCACCAAAGGGACCGACCCCGAACACTGAAGCTTTCTTT
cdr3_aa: CASSPKGPTPNTEAFF

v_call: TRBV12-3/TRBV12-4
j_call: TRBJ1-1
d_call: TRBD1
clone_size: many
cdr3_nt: TGTGCCAGCAGTTTAAGGGGGCCGATCGAAGAAGCTTTCTTT
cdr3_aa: CASSLRGPIEEAFF

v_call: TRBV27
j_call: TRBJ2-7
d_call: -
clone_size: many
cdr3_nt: TGTGCCAGCAGCCCTCGGGGTAGCTCCTACGAGCAGTACTTC
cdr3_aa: CASSPRGSSYEQYF

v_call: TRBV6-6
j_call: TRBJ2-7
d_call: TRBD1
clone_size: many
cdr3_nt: TGTGCCAGCAGTTACTCGCCGCGACAGGGTATCTACGAGCAGTACTTC
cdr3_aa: CASSYSPRQGIYEQYF

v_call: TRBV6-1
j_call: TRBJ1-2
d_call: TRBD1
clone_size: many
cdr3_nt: TGTGCCAGCAGTACAAAGGGACAGACCTATGGCTACACCTTC
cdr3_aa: CASSTKGQTYGYTF

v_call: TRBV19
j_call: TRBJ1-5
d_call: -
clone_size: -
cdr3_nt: TGTGCCACCGATCTAAGGGGGTCCGGGAATCAGCCCCAGCATTTT
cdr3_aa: CATDLRGSGNQPQHF

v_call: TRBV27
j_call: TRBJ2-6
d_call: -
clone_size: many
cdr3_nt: TGTGCCAGCAGCTTAGCTGGGGCCAACGTCCTGACTTTC
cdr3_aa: CASSLAGANVLTF

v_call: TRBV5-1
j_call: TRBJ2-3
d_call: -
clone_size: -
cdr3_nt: TGCGCCAGCAGCTTTTTGGGGGCCGGCACAGATACGCAGTATTTT
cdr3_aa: CASSFLGAGTDTQYF

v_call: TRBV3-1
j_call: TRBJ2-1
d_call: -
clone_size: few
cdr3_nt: TGTGCCAGCAGCCAAGTGAGGGGCATGCAGTTCTTC
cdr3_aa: CASSQVRGMQFF